The source of this TCR beta chain is a study of regulatory T cells in long-lasting Graves disease. As for the study in general: Freshly diagnosed Graves' patients had used antithyroid drugs for under 3 months. Findings of the study overall: The study examined only peripheral blood, not thyroid tissue.

Regarding this clonotype: No antigen is known for it.

Assembly of TCR beta libraries relied on iRepertoire HTBI primers together with Arm-PCR of CDR3 regions. TCRdb redid the calling of the multiplex PCR reads with MiXCR, one entry per CDR3 protein. The data hold hundreds of thousands of distinct CDR3 sequences, with about 16% observed a single time. CDR1 is MDHEN and CDR2 is SYDVKM in the germline V gene. This CDR3 has 12 amino acids. Trimming removed 7 bases from V and 6 bases from J, with 12 bases in between. The sample's time point: newly diagnosed GD, antithyroid drugs for less than 3 months. Researchers made the TCR library from RNA that was extracted from PBMCs. The same sample was also studied in work on T cells in Graves' hyperthyroidism and ophthalmopathy.

The chain employs TRBV28 and TRBJ1-1, with a tentative D call TRBD1 (5 bases). The TCR originated in a woman aged 40-60 years with Graves disease. This material consisted of peripheral blood mononuclear cells (PBMCs), taken at new diagnosis, from a patient treated with antithyroid drugs. The CDR3 DNA sequence: TGTGCCAGCACCTCGGGGGTGGCTGAAGCTTTCTTT. This codes for CASTSGVAEAFF.